The 7 T cell receptor beta chains below all came from one sample that was sequenced in a study of blood T cell repertoires in COVID-19. Assay: immunoSEQ multiplex PCR; the TCRdb copy retains only in-frame clones and omits some. The sample has some 94,000 clones; around nine tenths are singletons. Sequences were obtained from peripheral blood. The receptors here all came from a human donor in a cohort sampled during active COVID-19.

The chain combines TRBV19 with TRBJ1-5, with 7 bases lining up with TRBD1. The CDR3 runs to 15 residues. Per germline, CDR1 LNHDA and CDR2 SQIVND (reference sequence). V gave up 4 bases and J gave up 2 bases; unmatched junction bases: 5. The CDR3 protein is CASSKEGAGNQPQHF. The CDR3 DNA sequence: TGTGCCAGTAGTAAGGAGGGGGCAGGCAATCAGCCCCAGCATTTT.

This clone was found once. The CDR3 region has the DNA TGTGCCAGCAGCCCCTGGACTAGCGGGAGGGCCAATGAGCAGTTCTTC. It translates to CASSPWTSGRANEQFF. The gene calls are TRBV11-2 and TRBJ2-1; 15 nucleotides match TRBD2. Germline values: CDR1 SGHAT, CDR2 FQNNGV. CDR3 length: 16 residues. The V segment lost 5 bases and the J segment 6 bases; nucleotides outside the gene matches: 5. Variable domain in full (rest from reference TRBV11-2 and TRBJ2-1): EAGVAQSPRYKIIEKRQSVAFWCNPISGHATLYWYQQILGQGPKLLIQFQNNGVVDDSQLPKDRFSAERLKGVDSTLKIQPAKLEDSAVYLCASSPWTSGRANEQFFGPGTRLTVL.

The rearrangement joins TRBV29-1 to TRBJ2-7; D may be TRBD1 (6 bases). CDR3 length: 13 residues. CDR1 and CDR2 from the germline V gene are SQVTM and ANQGSEA. V lost 5 bases to trimming and J lost 0 bases, with 11 bases between them. The CDR3 spells CSVTDRLSYEQYF. The CDR3 region has the DNA TGCAGCGTTACCGACAGGCTCTCCTACGAGCAGTACTTC.

V gene TRBV30 combines with J gene TRBJ2-3, with 12 bases matching TRBD2. Germline V gene sequence: CDR1 GTSNPN, CDR2 SVGIG (reference sequence). The CDR3 sequence is 16 residues long. V shed 3 bases and J 6 bases; nucleotides not matched to a gene: 10. The CDR3 here is CAWSVKTSGRWDTQYF. The CDR3 nucleotides read TGTGCCTGGAGCGTCAAGACTAGCGGGAGATGGGATACGCAGTATTTT.

This clone was counted a single time. The V and J genes are TRBV19 and TRBJ1-1; TRBD1 agrees at 8 bases. This CDR3 has 16 amino acids. J was trimmed by 1 base and V by 9 bases; bases with no gene match: 13. Germline lookup yields CDR1 LNHDA and CDR2 SQIVND (reference sequence). The CDR3 region is CASFDRGKSWNTEAFF. DNA for the CDR3: TGTGCCAGCTTTGACAGGGGTAAATCCTGGAACACTGAAGCTTTCTTT.

This clone has just a few counts. CDR3 sequence: CASSTTLAGLYEQYF. The CDR3 nucleotides read TGTGCCAGCAGTACCACACTAGCGGGCCTCTACGAGCAGTACTTC. The chain uses TRBV27 and TRBJ2-7; 9 bases match TRBD2. Unmatched junction bases numbered 8, after V lost 5 bases and J lost 3 bases. The CDR3 covers 15 residues. Germline CDR1 MNHEY, CDR2 SMNVEV (reference sequence).

The chain links TRBV5-1 to TRBJ1-1; unclear D gene. The CDR3 contains 16 residues. Germline lookup yields CDR1 SGHRS and CDR2 YFSETQ. V was shortened by 0 bases and J by 1 base, with 13 bases between the two germline ends. CDR3: CASSLVVLAKNTEAFF. CDR3 DNA: TGCGCCAGCAGCTTGGTCGTCCTCGCGAAGAACACTGAAGCTTTCTTT.